The clone carrying this TCR beta chain was seen at least ten times. Its antigen is still unknown. J gave up 7 bases and V 6 bases, and 10 bases lay outside the gene matches. This CDR3 region has 14 residues. The germline gives CDR1 MNHNS, CDR2 SASEGT. What was amplified from RNA transcripts were TCR beta CDR3 regions. When the TCR CDR3 underwent first-round RT-PCR, the HTBI primer set was used. TCRdb passed the multiplex PCR reads through MiXCR, listing each CDR3 protein once. The sample lists approximately 330,000 distinct CDR3 sequences; roughly 13% were seen once. This specimen belongs to a study of T cells in Graves' hyperthyroidism and ophthalmopathy. Study-wide results and limits: Most expanded thyroid clonotypes above 0.001 recurred in blood.

Ophthalmopathy cases met thresholds of Clinical Activity Score at least 3, NOSPECS grade at least 4 and duration under 3 months. Uncontrolled infection, other autoimmune disease, pregnancy or lactation disqualified patients from enrolment. Diagnostic assessment was based on clinical symptoms, serum thyroxine and TRAb, thyroid ultrasound and orbital computed tomography. The sample consisted of blood. This clonotype was obtained from a woman aged 40 to 50 with Graves' ophthalmopathy. The chain uses TRBV6-1 and TRBJ2-7; 9 positions match TRBD2. The CDR3 nucleotides read TGTGCCAGCAGAGAGACTAGCGGAGGGGGGGAGCAGTACTTC. Translation gives CASRETSGGGEQYF.